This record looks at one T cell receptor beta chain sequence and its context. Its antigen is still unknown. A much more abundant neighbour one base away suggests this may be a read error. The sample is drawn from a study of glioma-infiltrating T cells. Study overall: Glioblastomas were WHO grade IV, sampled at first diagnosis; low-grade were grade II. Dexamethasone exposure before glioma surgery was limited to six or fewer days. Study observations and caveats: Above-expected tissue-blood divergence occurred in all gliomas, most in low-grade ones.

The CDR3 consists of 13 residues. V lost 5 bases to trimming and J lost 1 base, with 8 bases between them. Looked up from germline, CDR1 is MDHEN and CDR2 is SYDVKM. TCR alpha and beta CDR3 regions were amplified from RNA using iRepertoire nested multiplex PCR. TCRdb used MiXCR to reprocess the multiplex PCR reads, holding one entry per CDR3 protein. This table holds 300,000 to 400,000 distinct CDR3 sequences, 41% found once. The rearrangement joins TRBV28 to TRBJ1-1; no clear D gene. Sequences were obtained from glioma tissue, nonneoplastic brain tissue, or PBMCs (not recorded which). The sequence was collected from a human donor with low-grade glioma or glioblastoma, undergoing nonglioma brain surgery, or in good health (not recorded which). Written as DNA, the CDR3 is TGTGCCAGCAGTATCTCCTCGAACACTGAAGCTTTCTTT. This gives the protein CASSISSNTEAFF.